This TCR beta chain was identified during a study of siplizumab effects on memory and regulatory T cells. TCRdb's table, derived via immunoSEQ multiplex PCR, lists solely in-frame clones and lacks some. Here the sample spans 65,000 to 85,000 clones, approximately 93% being singletons. The receptor was derived from a human donor in good health. Sequencing used CD8+ T cells sorted from blood.

The CDR3 DNA is TGTGCCAGCAGCTTCGACACCTCGGCCGGGGAGCTGTTTTTT. Translation gives CASSFDTSAGELFF. V and J are TRBV5-4 and TRBJ2-2; D is uncertain. V was shortened by 2 bases and J by 6 bases, with 11 bases between the two germline ends. The V gene's germline CDR1 is SGHNT and CDR2 YYREEE (reference sequence). The length of the CDR3 is 14 residues.